This TCR beta chain was observed in a study of STAT5B mutations in CD4+ large granular lymphocyte leukemia. J lost 5 bases, V lost 2 bases, and 5 bases had no gene match. CDR3 size: 14 residues. Germline lookup yields CDR1 KGHSH and CDR2 LQKENI. Sequenced by immunoSEQ multiplex PCR; TCRdb stores in-frame clones only, minus some. The sample records almost 30,000 clones, more than 60% being singletons. The clonotype comes from a human donor in good health. Input material: CD4+ T cells from blood buffy coats. The V and J genes are TRBV18 and TRBJ2-5; 7 positions match TRBD1. The DNA of the CDR3 is TGTGCCAGCTCACCATCGACAGGGTTGGAGACCCAGTACTTC. Its protein product is CASSPSTGLETQYF. The variable domain in full, completed from reference TRBV18 and TRBJ2-5, reads NAGVMQNPRHLVRRRGQEARLRCSPMKGHSHVYWYRQLPEEGLKFMVYLQKENIIDESGMPKERFSAEFPKEGPSILRIQQVVRGDSAAYFCASSPSTGLETQYFGPGTRLLVL.